The clone carrying this TCR beta chain was detected a few times. Trimming left V 5 bases short and J 4 bases short, with 15 bases between. The CDR3 has 14 residues. Per the germline V gene, CDR1 is SGHTA and CDR2 is FQGNSA. The method was immunoSEQ multiplex PCR; TCRdb's version includes in-frame clones alone and lacks a portion of them. The repertoire holds some 400,000 clones, around 91% seen once, with 1.5% to 2% in the top ten. These data belong to a study of Ad26.COV2.S vaccination and SARS-CoV-2 variants. Noted treatment: about 20 received Ad26.COV2.S at low or high dose, single or two shots; roughly 5 received placebo; per-sample allocation not given. Vaccine and placebo recipients were sampled on day 63 after the first injection.

The sample consisted of peripheral blood, taken in a trial of Ad26.COV2.S vaccine versus placebo. The V gene is TRBV7-2, the J gene TRBJ2-7, with D perhaps matching TRBD1 (7 bases). The clonotype comes from a person aged 18-60 years who received the Ad26.COV2.S COVID-19 vaccine or a placebo. CDR3 sequence reads: CASSRGTESYEQYF. The CDR3 coding sequence is TGTGCCAGCAGCCGCGGGACAGAGAGTTACGAGCAGTACTTC.